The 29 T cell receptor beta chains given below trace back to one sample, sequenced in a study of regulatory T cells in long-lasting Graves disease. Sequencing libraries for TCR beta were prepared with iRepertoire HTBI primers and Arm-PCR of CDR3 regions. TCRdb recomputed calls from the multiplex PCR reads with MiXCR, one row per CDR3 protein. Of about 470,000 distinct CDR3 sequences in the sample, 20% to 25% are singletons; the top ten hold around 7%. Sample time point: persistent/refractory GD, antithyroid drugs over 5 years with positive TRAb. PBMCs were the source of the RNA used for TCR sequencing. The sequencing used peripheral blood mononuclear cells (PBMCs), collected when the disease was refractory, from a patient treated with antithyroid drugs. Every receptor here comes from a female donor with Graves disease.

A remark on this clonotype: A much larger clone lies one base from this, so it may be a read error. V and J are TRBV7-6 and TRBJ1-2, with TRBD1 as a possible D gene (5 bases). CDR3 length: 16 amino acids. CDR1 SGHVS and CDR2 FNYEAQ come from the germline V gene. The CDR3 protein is CAGSFADSIGGYGYTF. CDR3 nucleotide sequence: TGTGCCGGCAGCTTCGCAGACAGCATAGGTGGCTATGGCTACACCTTC.

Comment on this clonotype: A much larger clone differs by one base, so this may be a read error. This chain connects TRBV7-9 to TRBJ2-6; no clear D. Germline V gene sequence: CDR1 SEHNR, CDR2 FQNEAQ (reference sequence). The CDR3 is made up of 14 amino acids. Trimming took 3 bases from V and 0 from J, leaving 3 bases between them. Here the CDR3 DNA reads TGTGCCAGCAGCTTGAACTCTGGGGCCAACGTCCTGACTTTC. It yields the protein CASSLNSGANVLTF.

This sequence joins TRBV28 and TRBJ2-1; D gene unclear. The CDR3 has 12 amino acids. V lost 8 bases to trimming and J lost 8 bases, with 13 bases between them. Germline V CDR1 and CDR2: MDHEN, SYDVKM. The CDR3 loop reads CASRVGSHEQFF. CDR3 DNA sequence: TGTGCCAGCCGGGTTGGCTCCCATGAGCAGTTCTTC.

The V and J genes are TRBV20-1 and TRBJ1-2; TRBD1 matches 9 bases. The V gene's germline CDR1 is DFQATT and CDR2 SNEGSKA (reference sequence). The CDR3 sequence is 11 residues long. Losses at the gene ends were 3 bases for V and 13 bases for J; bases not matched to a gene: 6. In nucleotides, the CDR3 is TGCAGTGCTAGGGACAGGGGTTCTTTCACCTTC. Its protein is CSARDRGSFTF.

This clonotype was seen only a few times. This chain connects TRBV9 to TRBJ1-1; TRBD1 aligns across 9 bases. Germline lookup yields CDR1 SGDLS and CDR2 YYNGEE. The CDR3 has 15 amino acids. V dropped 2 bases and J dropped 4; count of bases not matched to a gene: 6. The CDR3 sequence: CASSVGTGQRTEAFF. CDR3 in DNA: TGTGCCAGCAGCGTGGGGACAGGGCAGCGCACTGAAGCTTTCTTT.

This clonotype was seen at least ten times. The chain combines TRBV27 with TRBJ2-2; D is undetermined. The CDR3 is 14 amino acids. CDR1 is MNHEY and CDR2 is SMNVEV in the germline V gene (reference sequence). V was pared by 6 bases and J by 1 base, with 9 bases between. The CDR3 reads CASRTQWNTGELFF. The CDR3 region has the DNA TGTGCCAGCAGGACACAGTGGAACACCGGGGAGCTGTTTTTT.

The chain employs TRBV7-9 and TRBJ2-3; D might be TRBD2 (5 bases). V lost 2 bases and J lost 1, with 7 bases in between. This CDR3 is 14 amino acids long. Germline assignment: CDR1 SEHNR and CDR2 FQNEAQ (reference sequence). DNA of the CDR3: TGTGCCAGCAGCTTAAACGGGGGCACAGATACGCAGTATTTT. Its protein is CASSLNGGTDTQYF.

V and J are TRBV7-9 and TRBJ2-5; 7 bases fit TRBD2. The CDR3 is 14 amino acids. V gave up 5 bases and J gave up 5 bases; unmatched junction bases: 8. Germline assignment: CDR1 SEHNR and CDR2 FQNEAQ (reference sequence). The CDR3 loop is CASSAKRGGETQYF. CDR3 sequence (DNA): TGTGCCAGCAGCGCCAAACGGGGAGGGGAGACCCAGTACTTC.

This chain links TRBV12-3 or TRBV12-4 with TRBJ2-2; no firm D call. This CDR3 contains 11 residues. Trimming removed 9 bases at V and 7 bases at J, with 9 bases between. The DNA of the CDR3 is TGTGCCAGTATCACCCGCGGGGAGCTGTTTTTT. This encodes CASITRGELFF.

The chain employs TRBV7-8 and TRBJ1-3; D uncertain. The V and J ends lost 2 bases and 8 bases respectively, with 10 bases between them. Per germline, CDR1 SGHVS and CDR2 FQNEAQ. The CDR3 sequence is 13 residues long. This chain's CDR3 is CASSLYPEDTIYF. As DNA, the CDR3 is TGTGCCAGCAGCTTATACCCAGAGGACACCATATATTTT.

The CDR3 bases are TGTGCCAGCAGCGCCTCCATTGGACCCCACTCGGGGGGCTACACCTTC. Its protein is CASSASIGPHSGGYTF. The chain combines TRBV7-2 with TRBJ1-2; D unclear. CDR1 and CDR2 from the germline V gene are SGHTA and FQGNSA. Trimming took off 5 bases at V and 8 bases at J, with 24 bases between the two ends. This CDR3 is 16 amino acids long.

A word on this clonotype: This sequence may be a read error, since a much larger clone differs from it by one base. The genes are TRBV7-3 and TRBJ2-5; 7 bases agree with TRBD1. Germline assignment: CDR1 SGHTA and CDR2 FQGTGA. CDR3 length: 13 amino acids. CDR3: CASSTGWGETRYF. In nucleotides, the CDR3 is TGTGCCAGCTCGACAGGGTGGGGAGAGACCCGGTACTTC.

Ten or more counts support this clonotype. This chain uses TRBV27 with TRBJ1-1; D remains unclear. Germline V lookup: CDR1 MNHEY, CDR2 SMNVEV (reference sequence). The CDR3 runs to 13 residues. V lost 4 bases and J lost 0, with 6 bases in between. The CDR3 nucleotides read TGTGCCAGCAGTTCAGAGGTGAACACTGAAGCTTTCTTT. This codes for CASSSEVNTEAFF.

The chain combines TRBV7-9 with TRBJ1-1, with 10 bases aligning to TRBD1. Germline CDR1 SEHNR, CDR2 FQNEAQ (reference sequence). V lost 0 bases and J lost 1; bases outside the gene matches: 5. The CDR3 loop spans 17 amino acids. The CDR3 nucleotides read TGTGCCAGCAGCTTAGCAGGACAGGGGGATGAGAACACTGAAGCTTTCTTT. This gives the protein CASSLAGQGDENTEAFF.

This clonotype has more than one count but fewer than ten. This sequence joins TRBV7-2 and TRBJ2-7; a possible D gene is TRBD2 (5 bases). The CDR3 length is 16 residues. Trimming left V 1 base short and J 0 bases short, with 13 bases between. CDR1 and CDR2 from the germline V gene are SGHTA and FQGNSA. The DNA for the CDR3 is TGTGCCAGCAGCTTAGGTTATGCGGGTAGCTCCTACGAGCAGTACTTC. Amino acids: CASSLGYAGSSYEQYF.

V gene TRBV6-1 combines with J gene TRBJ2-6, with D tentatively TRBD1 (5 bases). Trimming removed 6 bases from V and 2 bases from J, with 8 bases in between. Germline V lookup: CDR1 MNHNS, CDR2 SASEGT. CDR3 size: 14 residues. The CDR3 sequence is CASRGRAGANVLTF. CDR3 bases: TGTGCCAGCAGAGGCAGGGCTGGGGCCAACGTCCTGACTTTC.

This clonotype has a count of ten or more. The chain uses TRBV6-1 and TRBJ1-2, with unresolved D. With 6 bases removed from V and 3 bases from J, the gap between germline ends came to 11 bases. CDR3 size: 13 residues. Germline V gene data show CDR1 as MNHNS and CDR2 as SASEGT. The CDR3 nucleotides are TGTGCCAGCAGCGACCTAGGCGACTATGGCTACACCTTC. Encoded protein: CASSDLGDYGYTF.

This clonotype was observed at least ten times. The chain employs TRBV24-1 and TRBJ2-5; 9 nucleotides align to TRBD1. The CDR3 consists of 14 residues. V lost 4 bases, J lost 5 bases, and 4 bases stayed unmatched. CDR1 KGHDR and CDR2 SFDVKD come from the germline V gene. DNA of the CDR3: TGTGCCACCAGTGAAGGGACAGGGATTGAGACCCAGTACTTC. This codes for CATSEGTGIETQYF.

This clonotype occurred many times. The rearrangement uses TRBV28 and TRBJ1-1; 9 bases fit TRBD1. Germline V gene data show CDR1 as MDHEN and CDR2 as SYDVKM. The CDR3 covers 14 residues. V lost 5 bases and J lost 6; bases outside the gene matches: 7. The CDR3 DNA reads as TGTGCCAGCAGTCCTGGACAGGGGATCTCTGAAGCTTTCTTT. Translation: CASSPGQGISEAFF.

This chain's CDR3 is CAIRGTSGSPLADTQYF. The DNA of the CDR3 is TGTGCCATCCGAGGGACTAGCGGGAGTCCCCTCGCAGATACGCAGTATTTT. This sequence joins TRBV10-3 and TRBJ2-3; 14 bases match TRBD2. V dropped 8 bases and J dropped 4; count of bases not matched to a gene: 11. Germline-derived CDR1 and CDR2 are ENHRY and SYGVKD. The CDR3 extends over 17 amino acids.

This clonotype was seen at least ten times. CDR3 loop: CASSFREETQYF. The DNA of the CDR3 is TGTGCCAGCAGCTTCAGGGAAGAGACCCAGTACTTC. The rearrangement links TRBV11-3 to TRBJ2-5, with D possibly being TRBD1 (5 bases). Looked up from germline, CDR1 is SGHNT and CDR2 is YENEEA. V was shortened by 3 bases and J by 3 bases, with 5 bases between the two germline ends. The CDR3 has 12 amino acids.

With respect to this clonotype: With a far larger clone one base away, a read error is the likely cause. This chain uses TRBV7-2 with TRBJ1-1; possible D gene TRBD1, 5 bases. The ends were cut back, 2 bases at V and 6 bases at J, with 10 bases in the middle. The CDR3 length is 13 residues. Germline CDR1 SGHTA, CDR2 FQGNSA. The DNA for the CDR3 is TGTGCCAGCAGCTTATTAGGGGCGGCTGAAGCTTTCTTT. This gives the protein CASSLLGAAEAFF.

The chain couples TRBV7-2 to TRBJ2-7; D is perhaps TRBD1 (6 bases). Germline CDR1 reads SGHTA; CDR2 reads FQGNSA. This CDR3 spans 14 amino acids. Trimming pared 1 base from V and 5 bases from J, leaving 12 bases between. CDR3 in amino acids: CASSLGGRSNEQYF. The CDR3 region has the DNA TGTGCCAGCAGCTTAGGGGGGCGCAGCAACGAGCAGTACTTC.

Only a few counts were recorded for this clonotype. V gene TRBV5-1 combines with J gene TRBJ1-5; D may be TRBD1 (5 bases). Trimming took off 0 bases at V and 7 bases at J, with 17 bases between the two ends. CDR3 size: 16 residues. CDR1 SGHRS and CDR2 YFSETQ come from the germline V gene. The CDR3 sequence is CASSLVRQGKGQPQHF. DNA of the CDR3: TGCGCCAGCAGCTTGGTACGCCAGGGTAAGGGACAGCCCCAGCATTTT. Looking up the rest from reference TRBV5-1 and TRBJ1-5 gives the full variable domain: KAGVTQTPRYLIKTRGQQVTLSCSPISGHRSVSWYQQTPGQGLQFLFEYFSETQRNKGNFPGRFSGRQFSNSRSEMNVSTLELGDSALYLCASSLVRQGKGQPQHFGDGTRLSIL.

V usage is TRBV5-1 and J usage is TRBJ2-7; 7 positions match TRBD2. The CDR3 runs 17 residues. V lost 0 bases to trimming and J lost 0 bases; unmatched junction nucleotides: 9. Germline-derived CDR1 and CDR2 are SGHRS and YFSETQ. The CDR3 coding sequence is TGCGCCAGCAGCTTGGTGCCTAGCGGCTCCAACTCCTACGAGCAGTACTTC. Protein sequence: CASSLVPSGSNSYEQYF.

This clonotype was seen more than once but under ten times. CDR3 protein: CASSPGLGAGETQYF. As DNA, the CDR3 is TGTGCCAGCAGCCCGGGACTAGGGGCGGGAGAGACCCAGTACTTC. The chain links TRBV3-1 to TRBJ2-5; 8 bases match TRBD2. Germline CDR1 reads LGHDT; CDR2 reads YNNKEL (reference sequence). The V and J ends lost 4 bases and 4 bases, in that order; junction bases with no gene match: 8. The CDR3 is 15 amino acids.

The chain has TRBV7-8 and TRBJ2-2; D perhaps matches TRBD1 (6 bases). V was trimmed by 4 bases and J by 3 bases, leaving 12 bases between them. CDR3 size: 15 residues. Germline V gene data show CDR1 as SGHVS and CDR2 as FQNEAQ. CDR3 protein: CASSWTGQHTGELFF. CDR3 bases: TGTGCCAGCAGCTGGACGGGACAACACACCGGGGAGCTGTTTTTT.

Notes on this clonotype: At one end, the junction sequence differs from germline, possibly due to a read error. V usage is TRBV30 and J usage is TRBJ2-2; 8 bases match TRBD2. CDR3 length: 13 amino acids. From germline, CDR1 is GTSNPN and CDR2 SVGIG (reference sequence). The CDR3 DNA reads TGTGCCTGGATAGCGGGGAACACCGAGGAGCTGTTTTTT. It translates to CAWIAGNTEELFF.

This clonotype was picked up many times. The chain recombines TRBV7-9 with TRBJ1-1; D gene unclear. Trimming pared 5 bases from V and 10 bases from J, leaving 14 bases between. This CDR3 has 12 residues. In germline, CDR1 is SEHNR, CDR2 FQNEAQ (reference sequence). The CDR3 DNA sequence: TGTGCCAGCAGCCCAGCGGCCATTGGAGCTTTCTTT. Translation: CASSPAAIGAFF.